This TCR beta chain stems from a study of response to subunit inactivated influenza vaccine. One entry per CDR3 protein, called by TCRdb with MiXCR from the RT-PCR reads. The data show under 950,000 distinct CDR3 sequences, around 20% seen once. Germline loops: CDR1 SGHAT, CDR2 FQDESV (reference sequence). V shed 0 bases and J 2 bases; nucleotides not matched to a gene: 7. This CDR3 contains 18 residues. About this clonotype itself: What it recognizes is unknown.

Study findings and constraints: Seasonal influenza vaccination, on each occasion, was suggested by the authors to recruit few new T cells.

The chain has TRBV11-1 and TRBJ2-2, with 9 bases lining up with TRBD2. The clonotype originates from a man aged 50 to 60 who received an inactivated influenza vaccine. This sample comprised PBMCs from blood, obtained 5 to 6 days after vaccination. The CDR3, as DNA: TGTGCCAGCAGCTTAGCAAACGGGACTAGCCTTAACACCGGGGAGCTGTTTTTT. Protein product: CASSLANGTSLNTGELFF.